This T cell receptor beta chain is drawn from a study of cytomegalovirus exposure and HLA in healthy donors. On the study more broadly: Falling in the Caucasian-associated ancestry cluster were approximately 86% of some 400 genotyped donors. Study-level points and caveats: According to an earlier analysis, most TCR beta V segments yielded productive rearrangements about 90% or about 30% of the time. In a later analysis, HLA-associated beta chains showed higher expansion and lower generation probabilities than comparable chains. When presence/absence was analysed, sequencing depth was taken to be roughly uniform across donors.

The PCR made use of 60 Vbeta and 13 Jbeta primers. The protocol was immunoSEQ multiplex PCR, while the TCRdb copy is restricted to in-frame clones and leaves out a portion. The sample holds 150,000 to 200,000 clones; about 80% are singletons and the top ten take about 1.5%. The CDR3 totals 13 residues. Trimming removed 2 bases at V and 8 bases at J, with 11 bases between. CDR1 and CDR2 (germline): SNHLY, FYNNEI. Regarding this clone: Its antigen is undetermined.

The origin of this receptor is a woman in her 30s in good health and CMV-seropositive. The chain carries TRBV2 and TRBJ2-3, with D possibly matching TRBD2 (6 bases). The sample consisted of PBMCs. The DNA for the CDR3 is TGTGCCAGCAGTGAATTGTTGGGAGGTACGCAGTATTTT. Encoded protein: CASSELLGGTQYF.